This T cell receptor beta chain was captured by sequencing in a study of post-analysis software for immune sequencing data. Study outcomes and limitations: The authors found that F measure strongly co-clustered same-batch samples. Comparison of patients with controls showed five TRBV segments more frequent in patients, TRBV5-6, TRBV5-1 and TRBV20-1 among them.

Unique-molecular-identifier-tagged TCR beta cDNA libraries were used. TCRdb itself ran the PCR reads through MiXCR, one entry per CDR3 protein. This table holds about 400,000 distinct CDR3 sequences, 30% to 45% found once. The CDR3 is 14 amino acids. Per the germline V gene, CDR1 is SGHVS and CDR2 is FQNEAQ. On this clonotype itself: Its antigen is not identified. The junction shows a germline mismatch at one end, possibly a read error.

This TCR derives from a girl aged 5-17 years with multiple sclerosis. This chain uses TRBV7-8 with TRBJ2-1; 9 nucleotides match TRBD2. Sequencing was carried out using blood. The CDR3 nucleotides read TGTGCCGGCAGCTTAGCGGGGGACCTCGATGAGCAGTTCTTC. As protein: CAGSLAGDLDEQFF.